The clone carrying this TCR beta chain appeared a few times. Its antigen is unidentified. These data come from a study of T cell repertoires in cytomegalovirus infection. Overall study: Alongside well-studied HLA-B-restricted CMV epitopes, recently identified HLA-C-restricted CMV epitopes were also used. Study findings and constraints: Using cumulative public TCR beta family frequency, the authors identified those who carried CMV together with the relevant HLA.

TCRdb re-derived calls from the reads in MiXCR, one entry per CDR3 protein. The sample yields some 99,000 distinct CDR3 sequences, 29% seen once. Trimming left V 4 bases short and J 3 bases short, with 9 bases between. CDR1 and CDR2 from the germline V gene are MDHEN and SYDVKM. The CDR3 spans 13 residues. The chain employs TRBV28 and TRBJ1-1, with D perhaps matching TRBD1 (6 bases). The sample here was CD8+ T cells from cultured PBMCs, taken from culture after CMV antigen stimulation. This TCR derives from a human donor in good health (CMV status not recorded). Some clones in this sample may be carry-over from other donors' samples. CDR3 protein: CASSYRVDTEAFF. The CDR3 nucleotides read TGTGCCAGCAGTTACAGGGTTGACACTGAAGCTTTCTTT.